The rows below give T cell receptor beta chains drawn from one sample of a study of CD8 T cells in Susac syndrome. TCRdb reanalysed the immunoSEQ multiplex PCR reads using MiXCR and keeps one entry per CDR3 protein. The table has about 200,000 distinct CDR3 sequences, around 95% seen once; the top ten hold around 0.08%. Sequencing was carried out using CD4+ T cells from PBMCs. The receptors here all came from a human donor with multiple sclerosis. CDR3s include the opening cysteine and the closing phenylalanine or tryptophan. A D gene is named only where the DNA matches it firmly. Size is stated for part of the rows, as once, few or many counts, or as a class when the clone is expanded.

j_gene	d_gene	v_gene	abundance	CDR3nt	CDR3aa
TRBJ2-1	.	TRBV30	.	TGTGCCTGGAGTGAGCGGCCCGACGGGAACAATGAGCAGTTCTTC	CAWSERPDGNNEQFF
TRBJ1-1	TRBD1	TRBV12-3/TRBV12-4	.	TGTGCCAGCAGGGAGACAGGGGGCTCCACTGAAGCTTTCTTT	CASRETGGSTEAFF
TRBJ2-1	.	TRBV12-3/TRBV12-4	once	TGTGCCAGCAAGAAGGGGGTTTCCTACAATGAGCAGTTCTTC	CASKKGVSYNEQFF
TRBJ1-1	.	TRBV7-6	once	TGTGCCAGCAGCTTAGGACAGTCTGCTGAAGCTTTCTTT	CASSLGQSAEAFF
TRBJ2-1	TRBD2	TRBV12-3/TRBV12-4	once	TGTGCCAGCACTTTACTAGCGCGGGTCAATGAGCAGCTCTTC	CASTLLARVNEQLF
TRBJ2-6	.	TRBV15	.	TGTGCCACCAGCAGAGATCGGTTTGCTGGGGCCAACGTCCTGACTTTC	CATSRDRFAGANVLTF
TRBJ2-5	.	TRBV15	.	TGTGCCACCAGCAGGGAACAGAGGATTCAAGAGACCCAGTACTTC	CATSREQRIQETQYF
TRBJ2-7	TRBD1	TRBV30	.	TGTGCCTGGAACTCGGACAGGGCCTACGAGCAGTACTTC	CAWNSDRAYEQYF
TRBJ2-3	.	TRBV29-1	once	TGCAGCGTGCATAACAGGTACCTCACAGATACGCAGTATTTT	CSVHNRYLTDTQYF
TRBJ1-5	TRBD1	TRBV2	.	TGTGCCAGCACCCCAGGGGGCCTCAATCAGCCCCAGCATTTT	CASTPGGLNQPQHF
TRBJ2-7	TRBD1	TRBV19	.	TGTGCCAGTAGAGAGACAGGGGCCTACGAGCAGTACTTC	CASRETGAYEQYF
TRBJ2-4	TRBD1	TRBV30	.	TGTGCCTGTCGGACAGGTAATGGGAACATTCAGTACTTC	CACRTGNGNIQYF
TRBJ2-3	TRBD2	TRBV20-1	.	TGCAGTGCTAGAGCGACTAGCGGAACAGATACGCAGTATTTT	CSARATSGTDTQYF
TRBJ2-7	TRBD2	TRBV6-1	.	TGTGCCAGCAAGGAGCGGGGCGAATCCCTCTACGAGCAGTACTTC	CASKERGESLYEQYF
TRBJ1-1	.	TRBV19	few	TGTGCCAGTAGTGTACGGGGCACTGAAGCTTTCTTT	CASSVRGTEAFF
TRBJ2-7	.	TRBV18	.	TGTGCCAGCTCACCACCGTCGCTCAGGGCCTACGAGCAGTACTTC	CASSPPSLRAYEQYF
TRBJ2-1	TRBD2	TRBV5-1	.	TGCGCCAGCAGCTTGGCGCTAGCGGACTACAATGAGCAGTTCTTC	CASSLALADYNEQFF
TRBJ2-6	.	TRBV30	.	TGTGCCTGGAGATGGTCCTCTGGGGCCAACGTCCTGACTTTC	CAWRWSSGANVLTF
TRBJ2-1	TRBD2	TRBV4-1	.	TGCGCCAGCAGCCAAGATACGGGAGGGGACAATGAGCAGTTCTTC	CASSQDTGGDNEQFF
TRBJ2-5	.	TRBV7-2	.	TGTGCCAGCAGTCCATCATGGGGCGAGACCCAGTACTTC	CASSPSWGETQYF
TRBJ2-3	.	TRBV6-6	.	TGTGCCAGCAGTTACACGGCAGCAGATACGCAGTATTTT	CASSYTAADTQYF
TRBJ2-1	.	TRBV12-3/TRBV12-4	.	TGTGCCAGCAGTCCGACTAGGGCGGGTGAGCAGTTCTTC	CASSPTRAGEQFF
TRBJ1-1	.	TRBV14	.	TGTGCCAGCAGCCAACTTATACTGAACACTGAAGCTTTCTTT	CASSQLILNTEAFF
TRBJ1-2	.	TRBV20-1	.	TGCAGTGCTCAGGCGCTACTCACCTCTGGCTACACCTTC	CSAQALLTSGYTF
TRBJ2-4	TRBD1	TRBV3-1	once	TGTGCCAGCAGCCAGGGACAGGGGACTGTAACGGGGGCCAAAAACATTCAGTACTTC	CASSQGQGTVTGAKNIQYF
TRBJ2-1	.	TRBV20-1	.	TGCAGTGCCATACCCCTAGATGAGCAGTTCTTC	CSAIPLDEQFF
TRBJ1-1	.	TRBV15	.	TGTGCCACCAGCAGAGATGAAGGAACGAACACTGAAGCTTTCTTT	CATSRDEGTNTEAFF
TRBJ1-2	.	TRBV3-1	once	TGTGCCAGCAGCCAAGTCACAGGGAACCATGGCTACACCTTC	CASSQVTGNHGYTF
TRBJ1-5	.	TRBV19	.	TGTGCCAGTAGCGGACAGTACAGCAATCAGCCCCAGCATTTT	CASSGQYSNQPQHF
TRBJ1-6	TRBD1	TRBV7-9	once	TGTGCCAGCAGTCCCGGGGACAGGAGCAATTCACCCCTCCACTTT	CASSPGDRSNSPLHF
TRBJ2-7	.	TRBV6-1	.	TGTGCCAGCAGTGATGCGATCAGGGTCTACGAGCAGTACTTC	CASSDAIRVYEQYF
TRBJ1-2	.	TRBV25-1	.	TGTGCCAGCAGTGAACCTCTCGGCGAGGCTAAGGATGGCTACACCTTC	CASSEPLGEAKDGYTF
TRBJ1-2	TRBD1	TRBV13	.	TGTGCCAGCAGCCTTGGACAGGGGGCTAACTATGGCTACACCTTC	CASSLGQGANYGYTF
TRBJ2-2	.	TRBV12-3/TRBV12-4	.	TGTGCCAGCAGTTTAACGGCGAACACCGGGGAGCTGTTTTTT	CASSLTANTGELFF
TRBJ1-6	TRBD1	TRBV27	.	TGTGCCAGCAGTCGGACAGGGATACGGTCACCCCTCCACTTT	CASSRTGIRSPLHF
TRBJ2-2	.	TRBV12-3/TRBV12-4	.	TGTGCCAGCACCGCCAGGGCAGAATCCGGGGAGCTGTTTTTT	CASTARAESGELFF
TRBJ2-3	TRBD2	TRBV20-1	.	TGCAGTGCTATCCCGGGACTAGCGGAAGTAGATACGCAGTATTTT	CSAIPGLAEVDTQYF
TRBJ2-1	.	TRBV5-1	.	TGCGCCAGCAGGATTGAGGGGCCCCAGTTCTTC	CASRIEGPQFF
TRBJ2-3	.	TRBV7-6	once	TGTGCCAGCAGCTTACTGGGGGTCACAGATACGCAGTATTTT	CASSLLGVTDTQYF
TRBJ2-3	TRBD2	TRBV20-1	.	TGCAGTGCCCCTAGCGGGGGGGGCACAGATACGCAGTATTTT	CSAPSGGGTDTQYF
TRBJ2-5	TRBD2	TRBV4-2	.	TGTGCCAGCAGCCCGGGACTAGCGGGGGGGCGAGTGGAGACCCAGTACTTC	CASSPGLAGGRVETQYF
TRBJ1-1	.	TRBV2	.	TGTGCCAGCAGTGAGGAGAGGGTCACTGAAGCTTTCTTT	CASSEERVTEAFF
TRBJ1-6	.	TRBV7-2	.	TGTGCCAGCAGCTTAGCCGCAGGGGTAGGCTCACCCCTCCACTTT	CASSLAAGVGSPLHF
TRBJ2-3	TRBD1	TRBV12-3/TRBV12-4	.	TGTGCCAGCAGTTGGGGGGACAGGGGACGGGATACGCAGTATTTT	CASSWGDRGRDTQYF
TRBJ2-1	TRBD2	TRBV3-1	.	TGTGCCAGCAGCCAAGATGGCGGGGGGATAGACAATGAGCAGTTCTTC	CASSQDGGGIDNEQFF
TRBJ1-3	TRBD1	TRBV25-1	.	TGTGCCAGCAGTGGGACAGGGGGATTCTCTGGAAACACCATATATTTT	CASSGTGGFSGNTIYF
TRBJ1-2	TRBD1	TRBV12-3/TRBV12-4	.	TGTGCCAGCAGTTTCTCAGACAGGGATGGCTACACCTTC	CASSFSDRDGYTF
TRBJ1-1	.	TRBV20-1	.	TGCAGTGCTACGGGTGGTGCCGCGTCCAAGGAAGCTTTCTTT	CSATGGAASKEAFF
TRBJ1-5	.	TRBV27	.	TGTGCCAGCAGCCTGTTCAGGGGCAATCAGCCCCAGCATTTT	CASSLFRGNQPQHF
TRBJ2-5	.	TRBV18	.	TGTGCCAGCTCACCACTTCTTCGGGCTTCGGCAGAGACCCAGTACTTC	CASSPLLRASAETQYF
TRBJ2-7	.	TRBV3-1	.	TGTGCCAGCAGCCAATCGGGCGGCGGCGAGCAGTACTTC	CASSQSGGGEQYF
TRBJ1-5	.	TRBV19	.	TGTGCCAGTAGTGAGCCGGAACCTTTTAGCAATCAGCCCCAGCATTTT	CASSEPEPFSNQPQHF
TRBJ2-7	.	TRBV2	.	TGTGCCAGCAGTGAACAGGGAAGAAACTACGAGCAGTACTTC	CASSEQGRNYEQYF
TRBJ2-1	TRBD2	TRBV29-1	.	TGCAGCGTTGGCCTTGGGACTAGCGGGGGGGGTGAGCAGTTCTTC	CSVGLGTSGGGEQFF
TRBJ2-2	TRBD1	TRBV29-1	.	TGCAGCGTTGAAGAAACCGGGACAGGGGGCCCCGGGGAGCTGTTTTTT	CSVEETGTGGPGELFF
TRBJ2-5	.	TRBV2	.	TGTGCCAGCAGTGCGCAGGAGGAGACCCAGTACTTC	CASSAQEETQYF
TRBJ2-5	.	TRBV14	.	TGTGCCAGCAGCCAAGATATGAGAGGGACCCAGTACTTC	CASSQDMRGTQYF
TRBJ1-2	.	TRBV28	.	TGTGCCAGCAGTAAACCCTTCAGGGGAGGCTACACCTTC	CASSKPFRGGYTF